The 9 T cell receptor beta chains listed next were all sequenced from one sample in a study of early T cells in non-severe SARS-CoV-2 infection. MiXCR, run by TCRdb on the 5' RACE reads, gives a single entry per CDR3 protein. The sample contains approximately 71,000 distinct CDR3 sequences, around 13% of which appear only once. Sequencing used whole blood. The receptors were gathered from an adult who was a healthcare worker with PCR-confirmed SARS-CoV-2 infection or an uninfected control (not recorded which).

The rearrangement uses TRBV6-4 and TRBJ1-2; no definite D call. Germline V gives CDR1 MRHNA, CDR2 SNTAGT. The V and J ends lost 5 bases and 5 bases respectively, with 12 bases between them. The CDR3 extends over 13 amino acids. The CDR3 bases are TGTGCCAGCAGTCCGGACGGAATTTATGGCTACACCTTC. Protein product: CASSPDGIYGYTF.

This clonotype has more than one count but fewer than ten. The V and J genes are TRBV28 and TRBJ2-2, with 8 bases that match TRBD2. The germline CDR1 and CDR2 sequences are MDHEN and SYDVKM. The CDR3 is made up of 15 amino acids. V shed 5 bases and J 6 bases; nucleotides not matched to a gene: 8. CDR3 protein: CASSTPGLVPGELFF. CDR3 coding DNA: TGTGCCAGCAGTACCCCGGGACTAGTACCCGGGGAGCTGTTTTTT. Full variable domain (missing parts from reference TRBV28 and TRBJ2-2): DVKVTQSSRYLVKRTGEKVFLECVQDMDHENMFWYRQDPGLGLRLIYFSYDVKMKEKGDIPEGYSVSREKKERFSLILESASTNQTSMYLCASSTPGLVPGELFFGEGSRLTVL.

The genes are TRBV5-1 and TRBJ2-7; D gene ambiguous. The CDR3 is 11 amino acids. Per germline, CDR1 SGHRS and CDR2 YFSETQ. V was cut by 0 bases and J by 3 bases, with 1 base left in between. As DNA, the CDR3 is TGCGCCAGCAGCTTGGACTACGAGCAGTACTTC. Translated: CASSLDYEQYF.

The V call is TRBV29-1, the J call TRBJ1-1; D gene unclear. Between the trimmed V and J ends, which lost 7 bases and 3 bases, there was a span of 9 bases. The CDR3 is 11 residues long. From germline, CDR1 is SQVTM and CDR2 ANQGSEA. As DNA, the CDR3 is TGCAGCGCCGGTGATGACACTGAAGCTTTCTTT. Protein: CSAGDDTEAFF.

This clonotype was seen a handful of times. V is TRBV28 and J is TRBJ2-3; 8 nucleotides line up with TRBD1. CDR3 length: 18 amino acids. In germline, CDR1 is MDHEN, CDR2 SYDVKM. The ends lost 4 bases at V and 1 base at J; junction bases unmatched: 13. DNA for the CDR3: TGTGCCAGCAGTTCCATTGCGGGACAGGAATTCGGCACAGATACGCAGTATTTT. It translates to CASSSIAGQEFGTDTQYF. Filled out from reference TRBV28 and TRBJ2-3, the complete variable domain reads DVKVTQSSRYLVKRTGEKVFLECVQDMDHENMFWYRQDPGLGLRLIYFSYDVKMKEKGDIPEGYSVSREKKERFSLILESASTNQTSMYLCASSSIAGQEFGTDTQYFGPGTRLTVL.

The rearrangement joins TRBV11-3 to TRBJ1-2; 8 bases agree with TRBD1. The CDR3 is 13 residues long. Germline assignment: CDR1 SGHNT and CDR2 YENEEA. Trimming removed 2 bases from V and 4 bases from J; junction bases left unmatched: 0. CDR3 coding DNA: TGTGCCAGCAGCTTAACAGGGGGCTATGGCTACACCTTC. This gives the protein CASSLTGGYGYTF.

The rearrangement joins TRBV6-2 or TRBV6-3 to TRBJ2-7; tentatively, D is TRBD1 (5 bases). The CDR3 totals 13 residues. The V gene's germline CDR1 is MNHEY and CDR2 SVGEGT. V lost 6 bases, J lost 4 bases, and 13 bases lay in between. CDR3 residues: CASRNGHQYEQYF. The CDR3 DNA follows: TGTGCCAGCAGAAACGGACACCAATACGAGCAGTACTTC.

The V gene is TRBV20-1, the J gene TRBJ2-5; 11 positions match TRBD2. Looked up from germline, CDR1 is DFQATT and CDR2 is SNEGSKA (reference sequence). After removal of 8 bases from V and 3 bases from J, the junction contained 14 bases not matched to a gene. The CDR3 spans 16 residues. CDR3 sequence reads: CSHQTLAGGPEETQYF. The DNA for the CDR3 is TGCAGTCATCAGACTTTAGCGGGGGGGCCGGAAGAGACCCAGTACTTC.

This rearrangement joins TRBV3-1 to TRBJ2-6, with TRBD1 matching 7 bases. The CDR3 spans 16 residues. Unmatched junction bases numbered 3, after V lost 4 bases and J lost 0 bases. Germline values: CDR1 LGHDT, CDR2 YNNKEL (reference sequence). CDR3 loop: CASSPDRASGANVLTF. The DNA of the CDR3 is TGTGCCAGCAGCCCTGACAGGGCCTCTGGGGCCAACGTCCTGACTTTC.